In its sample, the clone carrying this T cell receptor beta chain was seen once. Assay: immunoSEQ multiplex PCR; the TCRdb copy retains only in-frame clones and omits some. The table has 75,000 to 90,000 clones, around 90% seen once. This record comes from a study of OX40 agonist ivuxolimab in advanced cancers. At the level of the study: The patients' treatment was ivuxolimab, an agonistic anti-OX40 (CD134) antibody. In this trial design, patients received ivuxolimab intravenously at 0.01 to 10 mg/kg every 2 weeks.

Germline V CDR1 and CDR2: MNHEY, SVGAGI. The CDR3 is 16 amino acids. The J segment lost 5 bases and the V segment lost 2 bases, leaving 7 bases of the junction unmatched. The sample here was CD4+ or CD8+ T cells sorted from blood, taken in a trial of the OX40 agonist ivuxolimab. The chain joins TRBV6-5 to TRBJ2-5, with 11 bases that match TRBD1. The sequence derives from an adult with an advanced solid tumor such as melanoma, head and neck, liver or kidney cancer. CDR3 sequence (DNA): TGTGCCAGCAGTTACCTAGGGACAGGGGGAAGGGAGACCCAGTACTTC. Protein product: CASSYLGTGGRETQYF.